A single sample gave rise to the 4 T cell receptor beta chains below, sequenced in a study of monozygotic twins with inflammatory bowel disease. TCRdb derives one entry per CDR3 protein from the 5' RACE reads, leaving out DNA. This sample lists roughly 320,000 distinct CDR3 sequences; its ten largest clones have approximately 5.9%. Sequencing input: blood. Receptor source: a human donor with ulcerative colitis or Crohn's disease, or a healthy co-twin of an affected twin (not recorded which).

V gene TRBV12-3 or TRBV12-4 combines with J gene TRBJ2-7; TCRdb calls TRBD1, which cannot be checked without DNA. The CDR3 runs to 13 residues. The CDR3: CASTPGWAYEQYF.

V and J are TRBV27 and TRBJ2-7; TCRdb names TRBD1, which stays unverified in the absence of DNA. This CDR3 comprises 15 residues. Germline CDR1 and CDR2: MNHEY and SMNVEV (reference sequence). The CDR3: CASSLGGRPSYEQYF.

The chain is built from TRBV20-1 and TRBJ2-1; as DNA is missing, the TRBD1 call by TCRdb cannot be tested. CDR1 is DFQATT, CDR2 SNEGSKA, per germline (reference sequence). The CDR3 covers 14 residues. CDR3 protein: CSAPRDRGDNEQFF.

The chain has TRBV7-8 and TRBJ2-1; TCRdb gives TRBD2 as the D gene, but with no DNA this cannot be confirmed. The length of the CDR3 is 15 residues. The V gene's germline CDR1 is SGHVS and CDR2 FQNEAQ. CDR3 sequence: CASSFLAAPYNEQFF.